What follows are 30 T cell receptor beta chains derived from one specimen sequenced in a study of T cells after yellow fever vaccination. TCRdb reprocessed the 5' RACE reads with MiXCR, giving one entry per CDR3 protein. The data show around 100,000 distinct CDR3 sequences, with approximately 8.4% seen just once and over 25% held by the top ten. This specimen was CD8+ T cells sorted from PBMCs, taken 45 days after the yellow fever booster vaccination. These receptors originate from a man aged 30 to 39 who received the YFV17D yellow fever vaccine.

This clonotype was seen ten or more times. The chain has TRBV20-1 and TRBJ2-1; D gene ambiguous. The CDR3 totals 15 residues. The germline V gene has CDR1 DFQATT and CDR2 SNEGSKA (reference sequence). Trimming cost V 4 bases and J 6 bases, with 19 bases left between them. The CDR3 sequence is CSATFNLGALNEQFF. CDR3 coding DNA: TGCAGTGCTACCTTTAACCTCGGAGCACTCAATGAGCAGTTCTTC.

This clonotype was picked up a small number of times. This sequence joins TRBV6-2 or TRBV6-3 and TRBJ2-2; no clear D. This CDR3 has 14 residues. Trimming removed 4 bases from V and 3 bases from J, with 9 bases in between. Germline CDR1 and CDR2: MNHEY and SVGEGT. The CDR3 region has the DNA TGTGCCAGCAGTTTGTTGTCGGACACCGGGGAGCTGTTTTTT. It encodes CASSLLSDTGELFF.

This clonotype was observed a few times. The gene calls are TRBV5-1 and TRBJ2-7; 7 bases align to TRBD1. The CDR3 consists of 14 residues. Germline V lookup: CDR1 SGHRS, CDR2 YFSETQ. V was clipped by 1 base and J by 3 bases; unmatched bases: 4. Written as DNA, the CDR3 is TGCGCCAGCAGCTTGACAGGGGCCCACTACGAGCAGTACTTC. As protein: CASSLTGAHYEQYF.

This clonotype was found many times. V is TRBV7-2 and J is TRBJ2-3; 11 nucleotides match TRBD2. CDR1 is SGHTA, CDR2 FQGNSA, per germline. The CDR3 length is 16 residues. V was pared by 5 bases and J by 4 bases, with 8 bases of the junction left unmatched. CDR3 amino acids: CASSPIAGGTPDTQYF. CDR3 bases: TGTGCCAGCAGCCCGATAGCGGGAGGGACTCCAGATACGCAGTATTTT.

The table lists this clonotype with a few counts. Here the CDR3 DNA reads TGTGCCAGCAGCCGCCCCGGCCTAGCCTCTAGCTCCTACAATGAGCAGTTCTTC. Amino acid sequence: CASSRPGLASSSYNEQFF. The chain uses TRBV9 and TRBJ2-1; TRBD2 is a possible D gene (5 bases). The CDR3 is 18 amino acids. V dropped 4 bases and J dropped 0 bases, with 20 bases sitting between them. Germline values: CDR1 SGDLS, CDR2 YYNGEE. Filled out from reference TRBV9 and TRBJ2-1, the complete variable domain reads DSGVTQTPKHLITATGQRVTLRCSPRSGDLSVYWYQQSLDQGLQFLIQYYNGEERAKGNILERFSAQQFPDLHSELNLSSLELGDSALYFCASSRPGLASSSYNEQFFGPGTRLTVL.

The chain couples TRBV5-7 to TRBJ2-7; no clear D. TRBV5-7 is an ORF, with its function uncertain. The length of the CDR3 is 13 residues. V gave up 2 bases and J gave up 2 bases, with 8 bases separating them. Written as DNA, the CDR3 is TGTGCCAGCAGCTTCGGGCGTCCCTACGAGCAGTACTTC. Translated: CASSFGRPYEQYF.

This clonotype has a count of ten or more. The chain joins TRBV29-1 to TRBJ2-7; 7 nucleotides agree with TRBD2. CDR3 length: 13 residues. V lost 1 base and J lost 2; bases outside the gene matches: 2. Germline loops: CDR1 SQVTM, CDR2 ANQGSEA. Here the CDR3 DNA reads TGCAGCGTTGAAGCGGGAGGCCCCTACGAGCAGTACTTC. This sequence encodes CSVEAGGPYEQYF.

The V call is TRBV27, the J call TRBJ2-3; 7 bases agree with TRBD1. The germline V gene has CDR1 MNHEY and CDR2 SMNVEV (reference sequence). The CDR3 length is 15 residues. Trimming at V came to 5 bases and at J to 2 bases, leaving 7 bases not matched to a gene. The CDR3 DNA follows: TGTGCCAGCAGTCCGCCTGGACAGGTCACAGATACGCAGTATTTT. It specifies CASSPPGQVTDTQYF.

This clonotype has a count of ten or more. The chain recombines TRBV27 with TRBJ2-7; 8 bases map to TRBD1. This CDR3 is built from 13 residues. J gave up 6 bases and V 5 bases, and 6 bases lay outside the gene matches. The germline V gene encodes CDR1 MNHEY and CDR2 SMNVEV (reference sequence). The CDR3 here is CASSPVDRGEQYF. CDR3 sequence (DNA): TGTGCCAGCAGTCCCGTTGACAGGGGCGAGCAGTACTTC.

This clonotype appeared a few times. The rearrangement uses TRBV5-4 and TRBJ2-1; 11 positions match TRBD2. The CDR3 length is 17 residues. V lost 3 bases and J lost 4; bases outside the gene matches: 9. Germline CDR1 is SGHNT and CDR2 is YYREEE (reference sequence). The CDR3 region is CASSYQLSGREYNEQFF. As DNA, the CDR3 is TGTGCCAGCAGCTACCAACTTAGCGGGAGGGAGTACAATGAGCAGTTCTTC.

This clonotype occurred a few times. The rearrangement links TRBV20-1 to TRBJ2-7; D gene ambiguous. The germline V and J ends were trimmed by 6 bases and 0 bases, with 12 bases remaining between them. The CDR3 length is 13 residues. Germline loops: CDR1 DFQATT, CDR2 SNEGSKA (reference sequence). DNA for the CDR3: TGCAGTGCCGCTGTGATGAGCTCCTACGAGCAGTACTTC. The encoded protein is CSAAVMSSYEQYF.

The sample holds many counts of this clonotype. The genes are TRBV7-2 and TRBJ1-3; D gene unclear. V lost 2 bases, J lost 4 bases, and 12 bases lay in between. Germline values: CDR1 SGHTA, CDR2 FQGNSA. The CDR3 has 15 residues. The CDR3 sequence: CASSLISGFGNTIYF. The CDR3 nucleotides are TGTGCCAGCAGCTTAATTTCGGGTTTCGGAAACACCATATATTTT.

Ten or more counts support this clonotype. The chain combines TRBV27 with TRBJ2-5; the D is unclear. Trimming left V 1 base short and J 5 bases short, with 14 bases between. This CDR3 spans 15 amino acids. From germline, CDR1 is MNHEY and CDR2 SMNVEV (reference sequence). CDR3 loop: CASSLYRGWSETQYF. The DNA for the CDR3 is TGTGCCAGCAGTTTATATCGTGGCTGGTCGGAGACCCAGTACTTC.

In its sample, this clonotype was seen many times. CDR3 residues: CASSGGMTGTYEQYF. The DNA for the CDR3 is TGTGCCAGCAGCGGAGGTATGACAGGGACCTACGAGCAGTACTTC. V gene TRBV9 combines with J gene TRBJ2-7; TRBD1 agrees at 7 bases. The CDR3 length is 15 residues. The germline CDR1 and CDR2 sequences are SGDLS and YYNGEE. Trimming removed 3 bases from V and 2 bases from J; junction bases left unmatched: 8.

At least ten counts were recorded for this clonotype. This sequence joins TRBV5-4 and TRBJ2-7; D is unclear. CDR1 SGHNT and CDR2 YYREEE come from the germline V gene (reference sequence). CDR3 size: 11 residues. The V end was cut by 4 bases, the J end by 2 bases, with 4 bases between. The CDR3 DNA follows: TGTGCCAGCAGCAGCGCCTACGAGCAGTACTTC. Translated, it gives CASSSAYEQYF.

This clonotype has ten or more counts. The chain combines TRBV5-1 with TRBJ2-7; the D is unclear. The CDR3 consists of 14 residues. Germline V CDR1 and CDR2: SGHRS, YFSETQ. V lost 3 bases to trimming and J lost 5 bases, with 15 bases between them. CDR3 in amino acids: CASSSSARPDEQYF. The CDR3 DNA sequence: TGCGCCAGCAGCTCCTCCGCGCGGCCGGACGAGCAGTACTTC.

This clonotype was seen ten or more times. The CDR3, as DNA: TGTGCCAGCAGTGGGGTAGGCGGCACAGATACGCAGTATTTT. Encoded protein: CASSGVGGTDTQYF. The chain links TRBV12-3 or TRBV12-4 to TRBJ2-3; D gene unclear. The CDR3 is 14 amino acids. Trimming took 5 bases from V and 1 from J, leaving 10 bases between them.

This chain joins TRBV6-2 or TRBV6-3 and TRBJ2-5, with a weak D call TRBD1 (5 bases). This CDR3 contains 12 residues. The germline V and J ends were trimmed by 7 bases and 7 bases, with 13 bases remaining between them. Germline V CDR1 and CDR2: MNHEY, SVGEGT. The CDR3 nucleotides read TGTGCCAGCATGGTGAAGGGGCGGACCCAGTACTTC. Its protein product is CASMVKGRTQYF.

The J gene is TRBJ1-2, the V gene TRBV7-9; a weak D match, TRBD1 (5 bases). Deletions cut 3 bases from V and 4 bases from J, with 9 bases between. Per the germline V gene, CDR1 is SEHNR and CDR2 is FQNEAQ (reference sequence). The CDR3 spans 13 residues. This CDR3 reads CASSFAGTYGYTF. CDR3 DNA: TGTGCCAGCAGCTTCGCAGGGACCTATGGCTACACCTTC.

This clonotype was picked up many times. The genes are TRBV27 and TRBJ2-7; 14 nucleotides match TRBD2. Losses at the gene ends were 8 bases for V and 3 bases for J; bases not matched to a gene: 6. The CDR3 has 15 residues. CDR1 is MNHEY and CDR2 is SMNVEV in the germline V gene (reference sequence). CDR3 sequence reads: CASGTSGSPIYEQYF. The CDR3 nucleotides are TGTGCCAGCGGGACTAGCGGGAGTCCCATCTACGAGCAGTACTTC.

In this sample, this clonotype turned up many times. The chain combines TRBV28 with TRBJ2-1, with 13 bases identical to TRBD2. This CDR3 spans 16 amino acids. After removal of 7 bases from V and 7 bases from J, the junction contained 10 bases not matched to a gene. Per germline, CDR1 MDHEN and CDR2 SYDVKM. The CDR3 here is CASTGLAGYLHNEQFF. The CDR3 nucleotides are TGTGCCAGCACGGGACTAGCGGGATACCTACATAATGAGCAGTTCTTC.

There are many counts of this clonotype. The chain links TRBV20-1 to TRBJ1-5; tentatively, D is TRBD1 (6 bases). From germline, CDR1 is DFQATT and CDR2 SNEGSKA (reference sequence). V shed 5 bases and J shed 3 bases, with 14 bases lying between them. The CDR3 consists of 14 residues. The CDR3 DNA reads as TGCAGTGCTGGCTATACAGGGTTCAATCAGCCCCAGCATTTT. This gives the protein CSAGYTGFNQPQHF.

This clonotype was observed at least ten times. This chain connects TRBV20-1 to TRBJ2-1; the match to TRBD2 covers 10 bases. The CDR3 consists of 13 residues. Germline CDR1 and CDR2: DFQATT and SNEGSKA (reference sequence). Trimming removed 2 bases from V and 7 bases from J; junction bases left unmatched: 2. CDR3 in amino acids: CSARLAGENEQFF. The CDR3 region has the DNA TGCAGTGCTAGACTAGCGGGAGAAAATGAGCAGTTCTTC.

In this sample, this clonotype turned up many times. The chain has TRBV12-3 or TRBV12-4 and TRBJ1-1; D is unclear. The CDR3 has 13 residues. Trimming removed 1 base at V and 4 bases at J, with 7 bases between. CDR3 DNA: TGTGCCAGCAGTTTAGGGCATCCCACTGAAGCTTTCTTT. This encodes CASSLGHPTEAFF.

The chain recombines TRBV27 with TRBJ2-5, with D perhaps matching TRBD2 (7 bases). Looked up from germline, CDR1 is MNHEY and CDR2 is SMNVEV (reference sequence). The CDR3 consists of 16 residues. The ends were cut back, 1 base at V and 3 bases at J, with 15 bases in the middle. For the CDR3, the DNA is TGTGCCAGCAGTTTATGGTCAGGAGGGGGGGAAGAGACCCAGTACTTC. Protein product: CASSLWSGGGEETQYF.

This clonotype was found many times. The CDR3 DNA sequence: TGTGCCAGCAGTAAACAGGGGGCCCTCTACGAGCAGTACTTC. This translates into CASSKQGALYEQYF. The genes are TRBV27 and TRBJ2-7, with 9 bases that match TRBD1. The CDR3 has 14 amino acids. Germline-derived CDR1 and CDR2 are MNHEY and SMNVEV (reference sequence). J was trimmed by 3 bases and V by 5 bases; bases with no gene match: 5.

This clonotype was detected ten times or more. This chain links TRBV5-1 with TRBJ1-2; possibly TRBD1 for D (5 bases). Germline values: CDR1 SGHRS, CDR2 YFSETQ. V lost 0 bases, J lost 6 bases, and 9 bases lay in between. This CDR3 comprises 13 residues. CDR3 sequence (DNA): TGCGCCAGCAGCTTGGAGCAGGGCCATGGCTACACCTTC. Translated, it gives CASSLEQGHGYTF.

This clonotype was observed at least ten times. CDR3 DNA: TGTGCCACCAAACCAGTCGGCGGGGAGCTGTTTTTT. Translated: CATKPVGGELFF. The chain carries TRBV28 and TRBJ2-2; no firm D call. The CDR3 is 12 residues long. Germline V lookup: CDR1 MDHEN, CDR2 SYDVKM. Trimming took 10 bases from V and 7 from J, leaving 13 bases between them. The variable domain in full, completed from reference TRBV28 and TRBJ2-2, reads DVKVTQSSRYLVKRTGEKVFLECVQDMDHENMFWYRQDPGLGLRLIYFSYDVKMKEKGDIPEGYSVSREKKERFSLILESASTNQTSMYLCATKPVGGELFFGEGSRLTVL.

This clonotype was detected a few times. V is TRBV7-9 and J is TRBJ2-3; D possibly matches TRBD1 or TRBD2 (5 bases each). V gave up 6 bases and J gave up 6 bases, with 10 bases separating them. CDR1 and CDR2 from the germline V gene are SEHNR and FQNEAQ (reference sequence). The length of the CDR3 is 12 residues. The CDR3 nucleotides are TGTGCCAGCAGTTCGGGGCGGGATACGCAGTATTTT. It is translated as CASSSGRDTQYF.

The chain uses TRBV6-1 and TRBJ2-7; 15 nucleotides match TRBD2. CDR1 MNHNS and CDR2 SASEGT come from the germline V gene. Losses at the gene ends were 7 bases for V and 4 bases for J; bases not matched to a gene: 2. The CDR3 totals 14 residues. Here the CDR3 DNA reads TGTGCCAGCACTGGGACTAGCGGGAGGTACGAGCAGTACTTC. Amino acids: CASTGTSGRYEQYF.